These 6 T cell receptor beta chains share one sample of origin, sequenced in a study of blood T cell repertoires in COVID-19. The method was immunoSEQ multiplex PCR; TCRdb's version includes in-frame clones alone and lacks a portion of them. The table includes over 100,000 clones, 70% to 85% detected once. The sample was peripheral blood. The receptors here all came from a woman of 80 years or more with active or convalescent COVID-19.

This clone was seen a handful of times. The CDR3 loop is CAWSGKGQASYSPLHF. The DNA of the CDR3 is TGTGCCTGGAGCGGAAAAGGACAGGCATCCTATTCACCCCTCCACTTT. The rearrangement joins TRBV30 to TRBJ1-6, with 7 positions matching TRBD1. The CDR3 extends over 16 amino acids. Trimming removed 3 bases from V and 8 bases from J; junction bases left unmatched: 13. CDR1 GTSNPN and CDR2 SVGIG come from the germline V gene (reference sequence).

J is TRBJ2-2 and V is TRBV9; a possible D gene is TRBD2 (7 bases). V lost 4 bases and J lost 4, with 11 bases in between. CDR3 length: 14 amino acids. From germline, CDR1 is SGDLS and CDR2 YYNGEE. CDR3 sequence: CASSLGGVTGELFF. CDR3 nucleotides: TGTGCCAGCAGCTTAGGGGGGGTCACCGGGGAGCTGTTTTTT.

The chain uses TRBV2 and TRBJ2-2; 9 nucleotides match TRBD1. V gave up 4 bases and J gave up 4 bases; unmatched junction bases: 7. Germline CDR1 is SNHLY and CDR2 is FYNNEI. CDR3 length: 16 residues. The CDR3 sequence is CASSGGQGIGTGELFF. CDR3 nucleotide sequence: TGTGCCAGCAGTGGAGGACAGGGGATCGGCACCGGGGAGCTGTTTTTT.

The CDR3 nucleotides are TGTGCCTGGAGACAATCAAACTATGGCTACACCTTC. This encodes CAWRQSNYGYTF. The rearrangement links TRBV30 to TRBJ1-2; D call uncertain. V gave up 3 bases and J gave up 2 bases, with 7 bases separating them. CDR1 and CDR2 from the germline V gene are GTSNPN and SVGIG (reference sequence). The CDR3 has 12 residues.

The chain is built from TRBV27 and TRBJ1-6; tentatively, D is TRBD1 (5 bases). Trimming pared 5 bases from V and 0 bases from J, leaving 14 bases between. The CDR3 totals 17 residues. Germline V lookup: CDR1 MNHEY, CDR2 SMNVEV (reference sequence). The CDR3 bases are TGTGCCAGCAGTCGTCGGGGGGTGAGCTCCTATAATTCACCCCTCCACTTT. Translated, it gives CASSRRGVSSYNSPLHF.

J is TRBJ1-1 and V is TRBV7-8; the D gene is possibly TRBD1 (5 bases). The CDR3 has 13 amino acids. In germline, CDR1 is SGHVS, CDR2 FQNEAQ. V gave up 2 bases and J gave up 5 bases, with 9 bases separating them. The CDR3 DNA reads TGTGCCAGCAGCTTACCGGGGGGGACTGAAGCTTTCTTT. It codes for CASSLPGGTEAFF.